Sequencing of this TCR beta chain was carried out in a study of blood T cell repertoires in COVID-19. Background on the study: Sources were T cells, B-cell-depleted T cells, or PBMCs; the material itself was cDNA or gDNA.

Sequencing used immunoSEQ multiplex PCR; TCRdb keeps in-frame clones, though not all of them. Here the sample spans about 150,000 clones, more than 75% being singletons. The CDR3 is 12 residues long. CDR1 and CDR2 (germline): SNHLY, FYNNEI. V lost 8 bases and J lost 12; bases outside the gene matches: 10. Sequencing was carried out using peripheral blood. The sequence derives from a man between 60 and 75 years old with acute or convalescent COVID-19. The chain carries TRBV2 and TRBJ2-1; 7 bases agree with TRBD1. The CDR3 DNA reads as TGTGCCAGCGGGAACAGGGGAATCGGGCAGTTCTTC. Encoded protein: CASGNRGIGQFF.